The 28 T cell receptor beta chains in this list originate from one sample, sequenced in a study of CD8+ T cells in alopecia areata. The authors extracted RNA and reverse transcribed it into cDNA as the sequencing template. Produced via immunoSEQ multiplex PCR; TCRdb's table is partial and in-frame only. The sample lists 140,000 to 150,000 clones, about 60% occurring once. Sequencing used CD4+ T cells sorted from blood, obtained at week 0. The receptors stem from a human donor with alopecia areata.

This clone has only a few counts. The genes are TRBV28 and TRBJ2-4; perhaps D is TRBD1 or TRBD2 (5 bases each). Germline CDR1 MDHEN, CDR2 SYDVKM. V lost 6 bases and J lost 0, with 21 bases in between. The CDR3 sequence is 18 residues long. CDR3 protein: CASRPRGDPLLAKNIQYF. DNA of the CDR3: TGTGCCAGCAGGCCACGAGGGGACCCTTTATTAGCCAAAAACATTCAGTACTTC.

Written as DNA, the CDR3 is TGTGCCACCGGGGGCTCCAGCTCCTACAATGAGCAGTTCTTC. The encoded protein is CATGGSSSYNEQFF. The chain is built from TRBV11-2 and TRBJ2-1, with D perhaps given as TRBD1 or TRBD2 (6 bases each). The CDR3 extends over 14 amino acids. CDR1 SGHAT and CDR2 FQNNGV come from the germline V gene. V shed 10 bases and J shed 0 bases, with 13 bases lying between them.

The rearrangement links TRBV7-9 to TRBJ2-7; D might be TRBD2 (5 bases). There are 15 residues in the CDR3. Trimming removed 1 base at V and 0 bases at J, with 10 bases between. Germline V gives CDR1 SEHNR, CDR2 FQNEAQ (reference sequence). The CDR3 DNA sequence: TGTGCCAGCAGCTTAGGAGGGATTTACTCCTACGAGCAGTACTTC. Its protein is CASSLGGIYSYEQYF.

This sequence joins TRBV29-1 and TRBJ2-3, with TRBD1 matching over 7 bases. Germline V CDR1 and CDR2: SQVTM, ANQGSEA. Trimming removed 6 bases from V and 1 base from J; junction bases left unmatched: 7. The length of the CDR3 is 14 residues. CDR3 protein: CSVRQGSGTDTQYF. The CDR3 nucleotides read TGCAGCGTCAGACAGGGTTCCGGCACAGATACGCAGTATTTT.

V usage is TRBV2 and J usage is TRBJ1-2; D unclear. Germline lookup yields CDR1 SNHLY and CDR2 FYNNEI. The ends were cut back, 5 bases at V and 0 bases at J, with 13 bases in the middle. The length of the CDR3 is 15 residues. The CDR3: CASSPSGYANYGYTF. In nucleotides, the CDR3 is TGTGCCAGCAGTCCTTCGGGCTACGCTAACTATGGCTACACCTTC.

This chain connects TRBV30 to TRBJ1-3; no firm D call. Trimming shortened V by 7 bases and J by 0 bases, and 7 bases separated the two germline ends. The CDR3 contains 12 residues. The germline V gene has CDR1 GTSNPN and CDR2 SVGIG (reference sequence). This chain's CDR3 is CAYGLSGNTIYF. The CDR3 DNA reads as TGTGCCTATGGACTCTCTGGAAACACCATATATTTT.

The CDR3 sequence is CASSDGQGNSPLHF. The CDR3 DNA reads TGTGCCAGCAGCGATGGACAGGGAAATTCACCCCTCCACTTT. The chain carries TRBV9 and TRBJ1-6; 8 nucleotides align to TRBD1. V gave up 3 bases and J gave up 7 bases; unmatched junction bases: 3. Germline CDR1 and CDR2: SGDLS and YYNGEE. The CDR3 has 14 amino acids.

This clone was seen repeatedly, ten times or more. The DNA for the CDR3 is TGTGCCAGCTCCCCGACCACAGAGATGAACACTGAAGCTTTCTTT. This encodes CASSPTTEMNTEAFF. The chain recombines TRBV18 with TRBJ1-1; the D is unclear. CDR1 is KGHSH, CDR2 LQKENI, per germline. V dropped 6 bases and J dropped 0 bases, with 14 bases sitting between them. CDR3 length: 15 residues.

The chain joins TRBV25-1 to TRBJ2-5, with 9 bases that match TRBD1. V shed 7 bases and J 2 bases; nucleotides not matched to a gene: 5. This CDR3 is built from 14 residues. Germline V gives CDR1 MGHDK, CDR2 SYGVNS. The CDR3 here is CASTPGQGQETQYF. DNA for the CDR3: TGTGCCAGCACGCCGGGACAGGGTCAAGAGACCCAGTACTTC.

The chain uses TRBV2 and TRBJ1-5, with 7 bases aligning to TRBD1. The CDR3 has 15 residues. CDR1 is SNHLY and CDR2 is FYNNEI in the germline V gene. The trim removed 6 bases at V and 5 bases at J, leaving 10 bases unmatched. This CDR3 reads CASRDRQGRDQPQHF. Written as DNA, the CDR3 is TGTGCCAGCAGGGACCGACAGGGTAGGGATCAGCCCCAGCATTTT. Full variable domain (rest looked up from reference TRBV2 and TRBJ1-5): EPEVTQTPSHQVTQMGQEVILRCVPISNHLYFYWYRQILGQKVEFLVSFYNNEISEKSEIFDDQFSVERPDGSNFTLKIRSTKLEDSAMYFCASRDRQGRDQPQHFGDGTRLSIL.

This rearrangement joins TRBV7-2 to TRBJ2-5; D call uncertain. This CDR3 spans 13 amino acids. Germline V gene sequence: CDR1 SGHTA, CDR2 FQGNSA. V was pared by 2 bases and J by 4 bases, with 8 bases between. Here the CDR3 DNA reads TGTGCCAGCAGCTTAACCTGGAGAGAGACCCAGTACTTC. This codes for CASSLTWRETQYF.

V usage is TRBV14 and J usage is TRBJ1-3; 8 nucleotides align to TRBD1. Per the germline V gene, CDR1 is SGHDN and CDR2 is FVKESK. The CDR3 runs 19 residues. V dropped 1 base and J dropped 4; count of bases not matched to a gene: 15. The CDR3: CASSQGWTGRFVSGNTIYF. Written as DNA, the CDR3 is TGTGCCAGCAGCCAAGGATGGACAGGGAGGTTCGTTAGCGGAAACACCATATATTTT.

The chain employs TRBV7-2 and TRBJ2-7, with 8 bases that match TRBD1. Germline CDR1 and CDR2: SGHTA and FQGNSA. The CDR3 runs 12 residues. V was clipped by 5 bases and J by 8 bases; unmatched bases: 5. CDR3 bases: TGTGCCAGCAGCCAGGGGGCTCTAAAGCAGTACTTC. Its protein product is CASSQGALKQYF. The full variable domain, rest sourced from reference TRBV7-2 and TRBJ2-7, is GAGVSQSPSNKVTEKGKDVELRCDPISGHTALYWYRQSLGQGLEFLIYFQGNSAPDKSGLPSDRFSAERTGGSVSTLTIQRTQQEDSAVYLCASSQGALKQYFGPGTRLTVT.

The chain couples TRBV7-9 to TRBJ1-2; TRBD1 is a possible D gene (5 bases). The germline V gene has CDR1 SEHNR and CDR2 FQNEAQ (reference sequence). Trimming left V 5 bases short and J 4 bases short, with 17 bases between. The CDR3 spans 15 residues. Here the CDR3 reads CASSGQGAGGYGYTF. The CDR3 DNA reads TGTGCCAGCAGCGGACAAGGAGCCGGCGGCTATGGCTACACCTTC.

This chain links TRBV14 with TRBJ1-5; D gene uncertain. V dropped 2 bases and J dropped 4 bases, with 6 bases sitting between them. Germline V lookup: CDR1 SGHDN, CDR2 FVKESK. CDR3 size: 13 residues. CDR3: CASSQSQNQPQHF. The CDR3 coding sequence is TGTGCCAGCAGCCAATCACAGAATCAGCCCCAGCATTTT.

This rearrangement joins TRBV30 to TRBJ1-1; D unclear. V was pared by 2 bases and J by 0 bases, with 4 bases between. CDR3 length: 12 amino acids. Germline CDR1 reads GTSNPN; CDR2 reads SVGIG (reference sequence). CDR3 amino acids: CAWSRVNTEAFF. The CDR3 DNA is TGTGCCTGGAGTAGGGTGAACACTGAAGCTTTCTTT.

This chain links TRBV25-1 with TRBJ1-2; the D gene is possibly TRBD1 (5 bases). CDR3 size: 12 residues. V lost 6 bases and J lost 1, with 6 bases in between. Germline-derived CDR1 and CDR2 are MGHDK and SYGVNS. The CDR3 region is CASSQGNYGYTF. CDR3 bases: TGTGCCAGCAGCCAGGGTAACTATGGCTACACCTTC.

The chain recombines TRBV30 with TRBJ2-1; TRBD2 is a possible D gene (6 bases). CDR3 size: 13 residues. Germline V gives CDR1 GTSNPN, CDR2 SVGIG (reference sequence). V shed 3 bases and J shed 7 bases, with 13 bases lying between them. CDR3 in amino acids: CAWSINRENEQFF. The DNA of the CDR3 is TGTGCCTGGAGCATCAACCGGGAGAATGAGCAGTTCTTC.

CDR3 nucleotides: TGTGCCAGCAGCCTCGGGGGACCCCGGGACGAGCAGTACTTC. It is translated as CASSLGGPRDEQYF. The rearrangement links TRBV5-6 to TRBJ2-7; D is perhaps TRBD2 (6 bases). From germline, CDR1 is SGHDT and CDR2 YYEEEE. The length of the CDR3 is 14 residues. With 4 bases removed from V and 5 bases from J, the gap between germline ends came to 16 bases.

This clone occurred once. The gene calls are TRBV4-1 and TRBJ2-3; 8 nucleotides align to TRBD2. The germline CDR1 and CDR2 sequences are MGHRA and YSYEKL. This CDR3 region has 15 residues. With 2 bases clipped from V and 8 bases from J, the junction kept 9 bases outside the gene matches. DNA of the CDR3: TGCGCCAGCAGCCAATATAACGGGGGGGCGGGTACGCAGTATTTT. Translated: CASSQYNGGAGTQYF.

This chain links TRBV29-1 with TRBJ1-2; 7 bases are a match to TRBD1. Germline V lookup: CDR1 SQVTM, CDR2 ANQGSEA. Germline trimming cut 7 bases from V and 3 bases from J; bases unmatched to any gene: 8. The CDR3 extends over 13 amino acids. Written as DNA, the CDR3 is TGCAGCGCTCGAGGGGGCCGGGACTATGGCTACACCTTC. Translated, it gives CSARGGRDYGYTF.

V gene TRBV7-2 combines with J gene TRBJ1-2; D might be TRBD1 (6 bases). Germline CDR1 and CDR2: SGHTA and FQGNSA. This CDR3 has 14 amino acids. V lost 4 bases, J lost 7 bases, and 16 bases lay in between. The CDR3, as DNA: TGTGCCAGCAGCTACCAACAGGGACGGGTTGGCTACACCTTC. This translates into CASSYQQGRVGYTF.

This chain joins TRBV6-5 and TRBJ2-7; maybe TRBD2 (6 bases). V dropped 6 bases and J dropped 2 bases, with 14 bases sitting between them. The germline V gene encodes CDR1 MNHEY and CDR2 SVGAGI. The CDR3 is 14 amino acids. In DNA form, the CDR3 reads TGTGCCAGCAGCCGGGACTTCACGGCCTACGAGCAGTACTTC. Amino acids: CASSRDFTAYEQYF.

The V and J genes are TRBV23-1 and TRBJ2-7; tentative D call: TRBD1 (5 bases). TRBV23-1 is marked as an open reading frame, function uncertain. Trimming pared 0 bases from V and 0 bases from J, leaving 9 bases between. This CDR3 has 15 residues. CDR3 amino acids: CASSQSGDSSYEQYF. DNA for the CDR3: TGCGCCAGCAGTCAATCAGGGGATTCCTCCTACGAGCAGTACTTC.

The rearrangement links TRBV30 to TRBJ1-1, with D unresolved. CDR1 is GTSNPN, CDR2 SVGIG, per germline (reference sequence). The V end lost 1 base, the J end lost 1 base, and 7 bases lay between the germline ends. This CDR3 has 13 amino acids. CDR3: CAWSAHGNTEAFF. For the CDR3, the DNA is TGTGCCTGGAGTGCCCATGGGAACACTGAAGCTTTCTTT.

The V call is TRBV7-9, the J call TRBJ2-3, with D uncertain. The germline V gene encodes CDR1 SEHNR and CDR2 FQNEAQ (reference sequence). The CDR3 loop spans 17 amino acids. The germline V and J ends were trimmed by 0 bases and 2 bases, with 15 bases remaining between them. CDR3 sequence reads: CASSLAEPPSPTDTQYF. DNA of the CDR3: TGTGCCAGCAGCTTAGCAGAGCCTCCCTCCCCCACAGATACGCAGTATTTT.

The CDR3: CASWIAGMNTEAFF. CDR3 in DNA: TGTGCCAGCTGGATTGCAGGCATGAACACTGAAGCTTTCTTT. This chain links TRBV18 with TRBJ1-1; D is unresolved. This CDR3 contains 14 residues. CDR1 is KGHSH and CDR2 is LQKENI in the germline V gene. The V end was cut by 7 bases, the J end by 0 bases, with 12 bases between.

Turning to this clone: Within the sample, other DNA sequences also encode this same CDR3. V gene TRBV4-3 combines with J gene TRBJ1-4, with D unclear. This CDR3 comprises 15 residues. Germline-derived CDR1 and CDR2 are LGHNA and YSLEER. V gave up 1 base and J gave up 5 bases, with 11 bases separating them. This chain's CDR3 is CASSQGVGGNEKLFF. The CDR3, as DNA: TGCGCCAGCAGCCAAGGAGTGGGAGGAAATGAAAAACTGTTTTTT.